This T cell receptor beta chain was retrieved from a study of long-term antiretroviral therapy in people with HIV. Overall study findings and caveats: No data on ART adherence, viral resistance or therapy changes.

Germline V CDR1 and CDR2: SGHVS, FQNEAQ. The germline V and J ends were trimmed by 1 base and 1 base, with 17 bases remaining between them. The CDR3 totals 18 residues. In the case of this clone: Its antigen is not known.

immunoSEQ v3.0 was run at survey level. Data came from immunoSEQ multiplex PCR; TCRdb stores just in-frame clones and leaves some out. The repertoire holds 20,000 to 25,000 clones, with roughly 84% as singletons. This clonotype was sampled from a man between 60 and 70 years old with HIV. The source material was unsorted PBMCs, sampled 1.3 years after starting antiretroviral therapy. This chain joins TRBV7-8 and TRBJ2-1; D may correspond to TRBD1 or TRBD2 (6 bases each). CDR3 DNA sequence: TGTGCCAGCAGCTTAGAAGGGGGGAGCATCGTATCCTACAATGAGCAGTTCTTC. Protein product: CASSLEGGSIVSYNEQFF.